This T cell receptor beta chain was found in a study of CD8 T cells in ankylosing spondylitis. Looked up from germline, CDR1 is DFQATT and CDR2 is SNEGSKA (reference sequence). V was cut by 0 bases and J by 5 bases, with 16 bases left in between. The CDR3 has 15 amino acids. Only a few counts were recorded for this clonotype. TCRdb fed the 5' RACE reads into MiXCR, producing one record per CDR3 protein. This table holds just under 350,000 distinct CDR3 sequences, over 12% found once. Sequenced sample: blood, either unsorted or a sorted T cell fraction (not recorded which). The chain employs TRBV20-1 and TRBJ2-5, with D perhaps matching TRBD1 (6 bases). The receptor comes from a male donor with ankylosing spondylitis or in good health (not recorded which). This CDR3 reads CSARDFHQGSETQYF. CDR3 in DNA: TGCAGTGCTAGAGATTTTCATCAGGGGAGCGAGACCCAGTACTTC.